A selection of T cell receptor beta chains follows, all from one sample in a study of blood T cell repertoires in COVID-19. The protocol was immunoSEQ multiplex PCR, while the TCRdb copy is restricted to in-frame clones and leaves out a portion. The sample includes around 150,000 clones, over 65% of them seen just once. The sample consisted of peripheral blood. All receptors derive from a man in his fifties or sixties with acute or convalescent COVID-19. CDR3s include the opening cysteine and the closing phenylalanine or tryptophan. D genes are given only for firm matches. For some rows the clone size is stated as once, few or many, or as a class when expanded; others skip it.

j_gene	v_gene	abundance	d_gene	CDR3aa	CDR3nt
TRBJ1-5	TRBV6-1	once	NA	CASIAGAGNQPQHF	TGTGCCAGCATAGCAGGGGCTGGCAATCAGCCCCAGCATTTT
TRBJ1-2	TRBV15	NA	TRBD1	CATSRTRGQTRSYTF	TGTGCCACCAGCAGGACGAGGGGACAGACCAGGAGCTACACCTTC
TRBJ1-4	TRBV18	NA	NA	CASSSLGGTEKLFF	TGTGCCAGCTCATCATTGGGCGGGACTGAAAAACTGTTTTTT
TRBJ2-5	TRBV10-2	NA	TRBD2	CASSLTSGGIQETQYF	TGCGCCAGCAGTTTGACTAGCGGGGGGATCCAGGAGACCCAGTACTTC
TRBJ2-5	TRBV4-2	many	TRBD2	CASSLAGGLTRETQYF	TGTGCCAGCAGTCTCGCGGGGGGGCTTACGCGGGAGACCCAGTACTTC
TRBJ1-2	TRBV5-6	few	NA	CASSITGDTTLNYGYTF	TGTGCCAGCAGCATAACAGGCGATACCACCCTGAACTATGGCTACACCTTC
TRBJ1-1	TRBV6-5	NA	NA	CASNMDRNTEAFF	TGTGCCAGCAACATGGACAGGAACACTGAAGCTTTCTTT
TRBJ1-2	TRBV30	NA	NA	CAWSPQGRGYTF	TGTGCCTGGAGTCCCCAGGGAAGAGGCTACACCTTC
TRBJ2-3	TRBV3-1/TRBV3-2	few	TRBD2	CASSGEGSADTQYF	TGTGCCAGCAGCGGGGAGGGTAGTGCAGATACGCAGTATTTT
TRBJ2-1	TRBV19	NA	TRBD2	CASSITSGLYNEQFF	TGTGCCAGTAGTATTACTAGCGGTCTCTACAATGAGCAGTTCTTC
TRBJ2-3	TRBV11-3	NA	NA	CASSETSSYTQYF	TGTGCCAGCAGCGAGACTTCCTCGTATACGCAGTATTTT
TRBJ2-1	TRBV11-2	few	NA	CASRDPGRGGNGQFF	TGTGCCAGCAGGGATCCGGGAAGGGGGGGCAACGGGCAGTTCTTC
TRBJ2-4	TRBV11-2	NA	NA	CASSFYTSDIQYF	TGTGCCAGCAGCTTCTATACGTCGGACATTCAGTACTTC
TRBJ1-3	TRBV25-1	NA	TRBD1	CASSDWGQISGNTIYF	TGTGCCAGCAGTGATTGGGGACAGATATCTGGAAACACCATATATTTT
TRBJ1-1	TRBV3-1/TRBV3-2	NA	NA	CASSPGASEAFF	TGTGCCAGCAGCCCAGGTGCCTCTGAAGCTTTCTTT
TRBJ2-2	TRBV5-5	once	NA	CASSWTAWGTGELFF	TGTGCCAGCAGCTGGACAGCCTGGGGTACCGGGGAGCTGTTTTTT
TRBJ2-6	TRBV19	NA	NA	CASTPLQGVRAGANVLTF	TGTGCCAGTACCCCATTACAGGGAGTTAGGGCTGGGGCCAACGTCCTGACTTTC
TRBJ1-5	TRBV18	NA	TRBD1	CASSPRAGTGYSNQPQHF	TGTGCCAGCTCACCAAGGGCGGGGACAGGTTATAGCAATCAGCCCCAGCATTTT
TRBJ1-5	TRBV19	NA	NA	CASRESNQPQHF	TGTGCCAGTAGAGAGAGCAATCAGCCCCAGCATTTT
TRBJ1-2	TRBV11-2	NA	NA	CASRKPGVYGYTF	TGTGCCAGCCGCAAACCAGGGGTCTATGGCTACACCTTC
TRBJ2-7	TRBV7-8	NA	TRBD1	CASSQGTARDYEQYF	TGTGCCAGCAGCCAAGGGACAGCTAGAGACTACGAGCAGTACTTC
TRBJ1-2	TRBV10-3	NA	NA	CAISGQSNYGYTF	TGTGCCATCAGTGGACAGTCGAACTATGGCTACACCTTC
TRBJ1-4	TRBV6-5	NA	NA	CASSYSGGGEKLFF	TGTGCCAGCAGTTACTCGGGTGGGGGGGAAAAACTGTTTTTT
TRBJ1-5	TRBV4-1	NA	NA	CASSQGLYSNQPQHF	TGCGCCAGCAGCCAGGGCCTTTATAGCAATCAGCCCCAGCATTTT
TRBJ2-2	TRBV15	NA	NA	CATSRDLGGGPGELFF	TGTGCCACCAGCAGAGATCTGGGAGGAGGGCCCGGGGAGCTGTTTTTT
TRBJ2-3	TRBV9	NA	TRBD2	CASSGPSGGMTDTQYF	TGTGCCAGCAGCGGACCTAGCGGGGGAATGACAGATACGCAGTATTTT
TRBJ2-7	TRBV28	NA	TRBD1	CASSRSTGESGEQYF	TGTGCCAGCAGTCGCTCGACAGGGGAGAGTGGCGAGCAGTACTTC
TRBJ1-6	TRBV30	NA	TRBD1	CACGQGDNSPLHF	TGTGCCTGTGGACAGGGTGATAATTCACCCCTCCACTTT
TRBJ1-1	TRBV10-1	NA	TRBD1	CASPEGRGQGAGTEAFF	TGCGCCAGCCCCGAGGGTAGAGGACAGGGGGCAGGCACTGAAGCTTTCTTT
TRBJ1-5	TRBV28	NA	NA	CASSSGGQPQHF	TGTGCCAGCAGTTCTGGGGGGCAGCCCCAGCATTTT
TRBJ2-7	TRBV4-2	NA	NA	CASSQTAGTGYEQYF	TGTGCCAGCAGCCAGACAGCCGGGACTGGCTACGAGCAGTACTTC
TRBJ2-4	TRBV19	NA	NA	CASSTQATAGPKNIQYF	TGTGCCAGTAGTACTCAAGCGACCGCGGGGCCGAAAAACATTCAGTACTTC
TRBJ1-1	TRBV11-2	few	NA	CASSLDLGAHNEAFF	TGTGCCAGCAGCTTAGATTTGGGGGCCCACAATGAAGCTTTCTTT
TRBJ1-6	TRBV15	few	TRBD1	CATSKGQGDNSPLHF	TGTGCCACCAGCAAGGGACAGGGGGATAATTCACCCCTCCACTTT
TRBJ1-3	TRBV5-1	NA	NA	CASSLEAGAGNTIYF	TGCGCCAGCAGCTTGGAGGCAGGGGCTGGAAACACCATATATTTT
TRBJ2-3	TRBV9	NA	NA	CASTLGRGGADTQYF	TGTGCCAGCACCCTGGGCAGGGGTGGAGCAGATACGCAGTATTTT
TRBJ1-4	TRBV7-9	once	TRBD1	CASRGDRESNEKLFF	TGTGCCAGCAGAGGGGACAGGGAGTCTAATGAAAAACTGTTTTTT
TRBJ2-5	TRBV3-1/TRBV3-2	NA	NA	CASSQLGGQETQYF	TGTGCCAGCAGCCAACTAGGGGGCCAAGAGACCCAGTACTTC
TRBJ2-1	TRBV30	NA	NA	CAWRIRDTWSSYNEQFF	TGTGCCTGGAGGATCCGGGACACCTGGAGCTCCTACAATGAGCAGTTCTTC
TRBJ1-6	TRBV2	NA	NA	CASKQGSESPLHF	TGTGCCAGCAAGCAGGGGAGTGAATCACCCCTCCACTTT